This TCR beta chain was found in a study of cytomegalovirus exposure and HLA in healthy donors. Per the germline V gene, CDR1 is LGHNA and CDR2 is YSLEER. The length of the CDR3 is 15 residues. The V and J ends lost 4 bases and 1 base respectively, with 10 bases between them. The study's findings and limits: Through in vitro validation, three CMV-associated chains were shown to be specific for CMV antigens. Accurate prediction of most subjects' HLA-A and HLA-B alleles from TCR beta sequences was reported.

13 Jbeta primers and 60 Vbeta primers were used for the PCR. Assay used: immunoSEQ multiplex PCR; TCRdb lists only in-frame clones, some missing. Among roughly 160,000 clones listed, roughly 76% were seen once. Details on this clone: Antigen: not known.

The V call is TRBV4-3, the J call TRBJ2-2, with D possibly being TRBD1 (5 bases). Sequenced: PBMCs. This sequence originates from a woman aged 45-65 years in good health and CMV-seronegative. The CDR3 sequence is CASSLDSLNTGELFF. CDR3 nucleotide sequence: TGCGCCAGCAGCCTTGACAGCCTGAACACCGGGGAGCTGTTTTTT.